The present T cell receptor beta chain was sequenced within a study of T cell repertoires in ileal Crohn's disease. Across the whole study: Thiopurines (fewer than 12) or anti-TNF agents (around 17) were given postoperatively to about half.

Sequencing used immunoSEQ multiplex PCR; TCRdb keeps in-frame clones, though not all of them. The sample contains 9,500 to 15,000 clones, roughly four fifths of which appear only once. Germline CDR1 is LNHDA and CDR2 is SQIVND (reference sequence). CDR3 length: 18 amino acids. Trimming shortened V by 1 base and J by 4 bases, and 19 bases separated the two germline ends. Time point here: neoterminal ileum biopsy at postoperative endoscopy, about 6 months after surgery. This chain uses TRBV19 with TRBJ2-2; D is possibly TRBD2 (7 bases). The material sequenced was ileal tissue. The origin of this receptor is an adult with Crohn's disease. Here the CDR3 reads CASSIGARGPRGTGELFF. In nucleotides, the CDR3 is TGTGCCAGTAGTATAGGGGCGCGGGGGCCACGTGGCACCGGGGAGCTGTTTTTT.